This T cell receptor (beta chain) was captured by sequencing in a study of blood T cell repertoires in COVID-19. Overall study context: Acute and convalescent COVID-19 samples came from the United States, Italy and Spain. PBMCs, B-cell-depleted T cells, or T cells were the source of the cDNA or gDNA that made up the material.

Original handling: The assay estimated nucleated cells by amplifying reference gene primers. Only in-frame clones appear in the TCRdb table, and some are missing; sequencing was by immunoSEQ multiplex PCR. The DNA gave D and trimming, while V, J and clone size come from that table. This sample has around 150,000 clones; approximately 86% occur once, and the top ten carry around 3.3%. Per germline, CDR1 SEHNR and CDR2 FQNEAQ (reference sequence). The junction had 13 bases not matched to a gene; V was cut back by 2 bases and J by 9 bases. The CDR3 runs 16 residues. This sequence was found in a man aged 70 or older with acute or convalescent COVID-19. The V call is TRBV7-9, the J call TRBJ2-4; TRBD1 matches 7 bases. The sequenced sample consisted of peripheral blood. CDR3 in amino acids: CASSLTRAQGVGIQYF. The DNA for the CDR3 is TGTGCCAGCAGCTTAACGCGTGCCCAGGGGGTTGGCATTCAGTACTTC.